These T cell receptor beta chains were read from a single sample in a study of blood T cell repertoires in COVID-19. Assay: immunoSEQ multiplex PCR; the TCRdb copy retains only in-frame clones and omits some. This table has about 98,000 clones, around 90% appearing once. The sample taken for sequencing was peripheral blood. Every receptor here comes from a woman between 50 and 59 years old with COVID-19, enrolled during active disease. Both conserved end residues are part of each CDR3. Fields, in order: D gene, clone size, J gene, V gene, CDR3 protein, CDR3 DNA. The D gene is left open where the match is weak. A clone size is listed for some rows: how often the clone was seen (once, few, many), or a class if it is expanded.

D gene: TRBD1; clone size: -; J gene: TRBJ2-7; V gene: TRBV18; CDR3 protein: CASSSPGQGSYEQYF; CDR3 DNA: TGTGCCAGCTCATCACCGGGACAGGGATCCTACGAGCAGTACTTC
D gene: TRBD1; clone size: -; J gene: TRBJ1-1; V gene: TRBV18; CDR3 protein: CASSQGTANTEAFF; CDR3 DNA: TGTGCCAGCTCCCAGGGGACAGCGAACACTGAAGCTTTCTTT
D gene: TRBD2; clone size: -; J gene: TRBJ2-5; V gene: TRBV18; CDR3 protein: CASSPDPRTSVKETQYF; CDR3 DNA: TGTGCCAGCTCACCCGACCCCCGGACTAGCGTGAAAGAGACCCAGTACTTC
D gene: -; clone size: -; J gene: TRBJ2-7; V gene: TRBV21-1; CDR3 protein: CASSKSVYEQYF; CDR3 DNA: TGTGCCAGCAGCAAATCCGTCTACGAGCAGTACTTC
D gene: -; clone size: few; J gene: TRBJ1-1; V gene: TRBV18; CDR3 protein: CASSPRLDTEAFF; CDR3 DNA: TGTGCCAGCTCACCGCGCCTGGACACTGAAGCTTTCTTT
D gene: TRBD1; clone size: -; J gene: TRBJ2-1; V gene: TRBV6-5; CDR3 protein: CASKNDRGQYNEQFF; CDR3 DNA: TGTGCCAGCAAGAACGACAGGGGACAATACAATGAGCAGTTCTTC
D gene: TRBD1; clone size: -; J gene: TRBJ2-7; V gene: TRBV4-1; CDR3 protein: CASSLPGQPHEQYF; CDR3 DNA: TGCGCCAGCAGCCTCCCGGGACAGCCCCACGAGCAGTACTTC
D gene: -; clone size: -; J gene: TRBJ2-5; V gene: TRBV5-1; CDR3 protein: CASSSPEGEETQYF; CDR3 DNA: TGCGCCAGCAGTTCCCCCGAGGGGGAAGAGACCCAGTACTTC
D gene: -; clone size: -; J gene: TRBJ1-4; V gene: TRBV30; CDR3 protein: CAWRGLLREKLFF; CDR3 DNA: TGTGCCTGGAGAGGACTCCTGCGTGAAAAACTGTTTTTT
D gene: TRBD1; clone size: once; J gene: TRBJ1-1; V gene: TRBV3-1/TRBV3-2; CDR3 protein: CASSQTGYTEAFF; CDR3 DNA: TGTGCCAGCAGCCAGACAGGGTACACTGAAGCTTTCTTT
D gene: -; clone size: -; J gene: TRBJ2-1; V gene: TRBV18; CDR3 protein: CASSPPRGNEQFF; CDR3 DNA: TGTGCCAGCTCACCACCCAGGGGCAATGAGCAGTTCTTC
D gene: -; clone size: -; J gene: TRBJ1-1; V gene: TRBV3-1/TRBV3-2; CDR3 protein: CASSQSVAAGAFF; CDR3 DNA: TGTGCCAGCAGCCAATCTGTGGCCGCGGGGGCTTTCTTT
D gene: -; clone size: -; J gene: TRBJ1-1; V gene: TRBV2; CDR3 protein: CASYRAENTEAFF; CDR3 DNA: TGTGCCAGCTACAGGGCGGAGAACACTGAAGCTTTCTTT
D gene: TRBD1; clone size: -; J gene: TRBJ1-1; V gene: TRBV6-5; CDR3 protein: CASSQGQVTEAFF; CDR3 DNA: TGTGCCAGCAGCCAAGGACAGGTCACTGAAGCTTTCTTT
D gene: -; clone size: -; J gene: TRBJ1-5; V gene: TRBV28; CDR3 protein: CASSLGPGVFSNQPQHF; CDR3 DNA: TGTGCCAGCAGTTTGGGGCCAGGGGTTTTTAGCAATCAGCCCCAGCATTTT
D gene: TRBD1; clone size: -; J gene: TRBJ2-2; V gene: TRBV5-1; CDR3 protein: CASSDRTGETGELFF; CDR3 DNA: TGCGCCAGCAGCGATAGGACAGGGGAAACCGGGGAGCTGTTTTTT
D gene: TRBD2; clone size: -; J gene: TRBJ2-5; V gene: TRBV18; CDR3 protein: CASSPWETSGQETQYF; CDR3 DNA: TGTGCCAGCTCACCATGGGAGACTAGCGGACAAGAGACCCAGTACTTC
D gene: -; clone size: -; J gene: TRBJ2-7; V gene: TRBV7-9; CDR3 protein: CASSFGGAAYEQYF; CDR3 DNA: TGTGCCAGCAGCTTTGGGGGGGCGGCTTACGAGCAGTACTTC
D gene: -; clone size: -; J gene: TRBJ1-1; V gene: TRBV11-2; CDR3 protein: CASSLELLGTEAFF; CDR3 DNA: TGTGCCAGCAGCTTGGAGCTTCTCGGCACTGAAGCTTTCTTT
D gene: -; clone size: -; J gene: TRBJ1-5; V gene: TRBV7-5; CDR3 protein: CARSLKDRNQPQHF; CDR3 DNA: TGTGCCAGAAGCTTAAAGGACAGAAATCAGCCCCAGCATTTT
D gene: -; clone size: -; J gene: TRBJ2-7; V gene: TRBV6-5; CDR3 protein: CASSFRGGGRDYEQYF; CDR3 DNA: TGTGCCAGCAGTTTTAGGGGAGGGGGAAGAGACTACGAGCAGTACTTC
D gene: -; clone size: -; J gene: TRBJ1-5; V gene: TRBV29-1; CDR3 protein: CSTSSGGNNQPQHF; CDR3 DNA: TGCAGCACCTCCTCCGGGGGTAACAATCAGCCCCAGCATTTT
D gene: TRBD1; clone size: -; J gene: TRBJ1-6; V gene: TRBV7-9; CDR3 protein: CASSLRTGGASPLHF; CDR3 DNA: TGTGCCAGCAGCTTAAGGACAGGGGGCGCTTCACCCCTCCACTTT
D gene: -; clone size: medium-sized; J gene: TRBJ2-1; V gene: TRBV4-3; CDR3 protein: CASSQDTVQDNEQFF; CDR3 DNA: TGCGCCAGCAGCCAAGATACGGTCCAGGACAATGAGCAGTTCTTC
D gene: TRBD1; clone size: -; J gene: TRBJ1-4; V gene: TRBV5-4; CDR3 protein: CASSKAGGVANEKLFF; CDR3 DNA: TGTGCCAGCAGCAAAGCAGGGGGCGTAGCTAATGAAAAACTGTTTTTT
D gene: TRBD1; clone size: -; J gene: TRBJ2-7; V gene: TRBV15; CDR3 protein: CATSRDVGTGFEQYF; CDR3 DNA: TGTGCCACCAGCAGAGATGTGGGGACAGGGTTCGAGCAGTACTTC
D gene: TRBD1; clone size: -; J gene: TRBJ1-5; V gene: TRBV3-1/TRBV3-2; CDR3 protein: CASRTGTGLYSNQPQHF; CDR3 DNA: TGTGCCAGCAGGACCGGGACAGGGCTTTATAGCAATCAGCCCCAGCATTTT
D gene: TRBD1; clone size: once; J gene: TRBJ2-5; V gene: TRBV20-1; CDR3 protein: CSADRPETQYF; CDR3 DNA: TGCAGTGCGGACAGGCCGGAGACCCAGTACTTC
D gene: TRBD2; clone size: -; J gene: TRBJ2-3; V gene: TRBV4-1; CDR3 protein: CASSQDVAGGPLDTQYF; CDR3 DNA: TGCGCCAGCAGCCAAGATGTAGCGGGGGGGCCATTAGATACGCAGTATTTT
D gene: -; clone size: once; J gene: TRBJ2-2; V gene: TRBV7-3; CDR3 protein: CASSLQGTTTNTGELFF; CDR3 DNA: TGTGCCAGCAGCTTACAAGGGACAACAACTAACACCGGGGAGCTGTTTTTT
D gene: TRBD1; clone size: -; J gene: TRBJ1-5; V gene: TRBV19; CDR3 protein: CASSTGTVSNQPQHF; CDR3 DNA: TGTGCCAGTAGTACCGGGACAGTTAGCAATCAGCCCCAGCATTTT
D gene: -; clone size: -; J gene: TRBJ2-7; V gene: TRBV19; CDR3 protein: CASSTLTDSSYEQYF; CDR3 DNA: TGTGCCAGTAGTACCCTCACCGACAGCTCCTACGAGCAGTACTTC
D gene: -; clone size: once; J gene: TRBJ1-1; V gene: TRBV5-6; CDR3 protein: CASSLDPGGYTEAFF; CDR3 DNA: TGTGCCAGCAGCTTGGACCCGGGCGGGTACACTGAAGCTTTCTTT
D gene: -; clone size: -; J gene: TRBJ1-5; V gene: TRBV24-1; CDR3 protein: CATSEPSPDRGAYSNQPQHF; CDR3 DNA: TGTGCCACCAGTGAGCCCAGTCCTGACCGGGGAGCTTATAGCAATCAGCCCCAGCATTTT
D gene: TRBD2; clone size: once; J gene: TRBJ2-1; V gene: TRBV28; CDR3 protein: CASSPTGTSQNNEQFF; CDR3 DNA: TGTGCCAGCAGCCCCACCGGGACTAGCCAAAACAATGAGCAGTTCTTC
D gene: TRBD2; clone size: -; J gene: TRBJ2-7; V gene: TRBV3-1/TRBV3-2; CDR3 protein: CASSLGRGGAEQYF; CDR3 DNA: TGTGCCAGCAGCCTGGGGCGCGGGGGGGCCGAGCAGTACTTC
D gene: TRBD1; clone size: -; J gene: TRBJ1-3; V gene: TRBV11-2; CDR3 protein: CASSLDLTGGNTIYF; CDR3 DNA: TGTGCCAGCAGCTTAGATCTGACAGGGGGAAACACCATATATTTT
D gene: -; clone size: -; J gene: TRBJ2-7; V gene: TRBV30; CDR3 protein: CAWSVRYEQYF; CDR3 DNA: TGTGCCTGGAGTGTTCGGTACGAGCAGTACTTC
D gene: -; clone size: -; J gene: TRBJ2-1; V gene: TRBV3-1/TRBV3-2; CDR3 protein: CASSHLKGLQGMTGNEQFF; CDR3 DNA: TGTGCCAGCAGCCACCTAAAGGGCCTACAGGGTATGACTGGCAATGAGCAGTTCTTC
D gene: -; clone size: -; J gene: TRBJ2-7; V gene: TRBV6-1; CDR3 protein: CASSESDGGYEQYF; CDR3 DNA: TGTGCCAGCAGTGAATCGGACGGGGGCTACGAGCAGTACTTC
D gene: TRBD1; clone size: once; J gene: TRBJ1-2; V gene: TRBV10-3; CDR3 protein: CAISEAPPGQSYGYTF; CDR3 DNA: TGTGCCATCAGTGAGGCTCCTCCGGGACAGTCCTATGGCTACACCTTC
D gene: -; clone size: -; J gene: TRBJ1-1; V gene: TRBV3-1/TRBV3-2; CDR3 protein: CASSQGQLNTEAFF; CDR3 DNA: TGTGCCAGCAGCCAAGGACAATTGAACACTGAAGCTTTCTTT
D gene: TRBD1; clone size: -; J gene: TRBJ1-2; V gene: TRBV19; CDR3 protein: CASSIAGQGLNYGYTF; CDR3 DNA: TGTGCCAGTAGTATAGCCGGACAGGGCCTCAACTATGGCTACACCTTC
D gene: -; clone size: -; J gene: TRBJ2-5; V gene: TRBV7-7; CDR3 protein: CASSLSWTGQETQYF; CDR3 DNA: TGTGCCAGCAGCCTCTCCTGGACTGGCCAAGAGACCCAGTACTTC
D gene: -; clone size: -; J gene: TRBJ1-5; V gene: TRBV30; CDR3 protein: CAWTEGGGNQPQHF; CDR3 DNA: TGTGCCTGGACAGAGGGAGGGGGCAATCAGCCCCAGCATTTT
D gene: TRBD1; clone size: -; J gene: TRBJ2-7; V gene: TRBV10-3; CDR3 protein: CAITNRDRGLYEQYF; CDR3 DNA: TGTGCCATCACCAACCGGGACAGGGGGCTTTACGAGCAGTACTTC
D gene: TRBD2; clone size: -; J gene: TRBJ2-1; V gene: TRBV9; CDR3 protein: CASSVATSGGAFGGNEQFF; CDR3 DNA: TGTGCCAGCAGCGTAGCGACTAGCGGGGGGGCTTTCGGTGGTAATGAGCAGTTCTTC
D gene: -; clone size: -; J gene: TRBJ1-4; V gene: TRBV28; CDR3 protein: CASSFGGPTNEKLFF; CDR3 DNA: TGTGCCAGCAGTTTCGGGGGGCCAACTAATGAAAAACTGTTTTTT
D gene: -; clone size: -; J gene: TRBJ1-2; V gene: TRBV10-3; CDR3 protein: CAISELGEANYGYTF; CDR3 DNA: TGTGCCATCAGTGAGTTGGGAGAAGCTAACTATGGCTACACCTTC
D gene: -; clone size: -; J gene: TRBJ2-1; V gene: TRBV5-1; CDR3 protein: CASSLAVGGSYNEQFF; CDR3 DNA: TGCGCCAGCAGCTTGGCCGTAGGAGGCTCCTACAATGAGCAGTTCTTC
D gene: -; clone size: -; J gene: TRBJ1-3; V gene: TRBV24-1; CDR3 protein: CATSDERTIYF; CDR3 DNA: TGTGCCACCAGTGATGAGCGTACCATATATTTT
D gene: TRBD1; clone size: -; J gene: TRBJ1-6; V gene: TRBV6-4; CDR3 protein: CASSPGTGGYSYNSPLHF; CDR3 DNA: TGTGCCAGCAGCCCCGGGACAGGGGGATACTCCTATAATTCACCCCTCCACTTT
D gene: -; clone size: -; J gene: TRBJ1-5; V gene: TRBV7-2; CDR3 protein: CASSADSNQPQHF; CDR3 DNA: TGTGCCAGCAGCGCAGATAGCAATCAGCCCCAGCATTTT
D gene: -; clone size: -; J gene: TRBJ2-7; V gene: TRBV7-9; CDR3 protein: CASSLIGSYEQYF; CDR3 DNA: TGTGCCAGCAGCTTAATCGGGAGCTACGAGCAGTACTTC
D gene: -; clone size: -; J gene: TRBJ1-2; V gene: TRBV10-3; CDR3 protein: CAISENREGVGYTF; CDR3 DNA: TGTGCCATCAGTGAGAACAGGGAGGGAGTTGGCTACACCTTC
D gene: -; clone size: -; J gene: TRBJ2-3; V gene: TRBV18; CDR3 protein: CASSPNTEDTQYF; CDR3 DNA: TGTGCCAGCTCACCAAATACGGAGGATACGCAGTATTTT
D gene: TRBD2; clone size: -; J gene: TRBJ2-1; V gene: TRBV5-4; CDR3 protein: CASSLDGGGPHNEQFF; CDR3 DNA: TGTGCCAGCAGCTTGGACGGCGGGGGGCCGCACAATGAGCAGTTCTTC
D gene: -; clone size: -; J gene: TRBJ1-5; V gene: TRBV15; CDR3 protein: CATSSKKGPGNQPQHF; CDR3 DNA: TGTGCCACCAGCTCCAAAAAGGGCCCGGGAAATCAGCCCCAGCATTTT
D gene: TRBD1; clone size: -; J gene: TRBJ2-3; V gene: TRBV5-1; CDR3 protein: CASSLIGQGTDTQYF; CDR3 DNA: TGCGCCAGCAGCTTAATTGGACAGGGGACAGATACGCAGTATTTT
D gene: TRBD1; clone size: -; J gene: TRBJ1-2; V gene: TRBV9; CDR3 protein: CASSVLQGAGGYTF; CDR3 DNA: TGTGCCAGCAGCGTACTACAGGGGGCGGGAGGCTACACCTTC